These T cell receptor beta chains were read from a single sample in a study of blood T cell repertoires in COVID-19. Data came from immunoSEQ multiplex PCR; TCRdb stores just in-frame clones and leaves some out. The sample consists of about 170,000 clones, 83% of them appearing once. The source material was peripheral blood. Receptors originate from a woman between 65 and 79 years old who had recovered from COVID-19. The CDR3 runs from the conserved cysteine through the conserved F or W. Each record gives: CDR3 DNA, CDR3 protein, D gene, J gene, clone size, V gene. A D gene is named only where the DNA matches it firmly. Clone size is stated in some rows and not others, as once, few, many or a class when expanded.

DNA: TGCGCCAGCAGCCAAGGGGACAGCCGCTACGAGCAGTACTTC; CDR3: CASSQGDSRYEQYF; D: TRBD1; J: TRBJ2-7; size: .; V: TRBV4-3
DNA: TGTGCTAGTGGTTTGGTGGGGCCCCAAGAGACCCAGTACTTC; CDR3: CASGLVGPQETQYF; D: .; J: TRBJ2-5; size: .; V: TRBV12-5
DNA: TGTGCCAGCAGCTTGGACAGGGACTCCTACAATGAGCAGTTCTTC; CDR3: CASSLDRDSYNEQFF; D: TRBD1; J: TRBJ2-1; size: few; V: TRBV7-2
DNA: TGTGCCAGCACCGCGGCAGGGTCGGTTGAGCAGTTCTTC; CDR3: CASTAAGSVEQFF; D: .; J: TRBJ2-1; size: .; V: TRBV7-3
DNA: TGTGCCAGCAACCGGGACAGGGGCCACTCTGGGGCCAACGTCCTGACTTTC; CDR3: CASNRDRGHSGANVLTF; D: TRBD1; J: TRBJ2-6; size: few; V: TRBV9
DNA: TGTGCCAGCAGCCTCACAGATACGCAGTATTTT; CDR3: CASSLTDTQYF; D: .; J: TRBJ2-3; size: .; V: TRBV7-2
DNA: TGTGCCAGCAGTGAATGGGGCGGGATAGGTCAGCCCCAGCATTTT; CDR3: CASSEWGGIGQPQHF; D: .; J: TRBJ1-5; size: .; V: TRBV6-1
DNA: TGTGCCAGCACTCAACAGGGTTCTGGGGACACTGAAGCTTTCTTT; CDR3: CASTQQGSGDTEAFF; D: .; J: TRBJ1-1; size: .; V: TRBV6-1
DNA: TGTGCCAGCAGCCTCGAGGAGGCCACTGAAGCTTTCTTT; CDR3: CASSLEEATEAFF; D: .; J: TRBJ1-1; size: .; V: TRBV28
DNA: TGTGCCAGCAGCTTACGGCAGGGCGGAGAAGCTTTCTTT; CDR3: CASSLRQGGEAFF; D: .; J: TRBJ1-1; size: many; V: TRBV7-3
DNA: TGTGCCAGCAGCGTCGAGCCCACAGGGGGCTTACGGTACAATGAGCAGTTCTTC; CDR3: CASSVEPTGGLRYNEQFF; D: TRBD1; J: TRBJ2-1; size: once; V: TRBV9
DNA: TGTGCCAGCAGTGACGACAGGGTGTACGGCTACACCTTC; CDR3: CASSDDRVYGYTF; D: TRBD1; J: TRBJ1-2; size: .; V: TRBV2
DNA: TGTGCCAGCAAGGGACTAGCGGGACAAGAGACCCAGTACTTC; CDR3: CASKGLAGQETQYF; D: TRBD2; J: TRBJ2-5; size: .; V: TRBV2
DNA: TGTGCCAGCAGAAAGGGACAGGCCCCCTACGAGCAGTACTTC; CDR3: CASRKGQAPYEQYF; D: TRBD1; J: TRBJ2-7; size: .; V: TRBV6-6
DNA: TGTGCCTGGAGCCCAAAGGCAGGGCGGTGGGGTCAGCCCCAGCATTTT; CDR3: CAWSPKAGRWGQPQHF; D: .; J: TRBJ1-5; size: .; V: TRBV30
DNA: TGTGCCAGCAGCTTAGCCTCAGTGGGCGGCTACACCTTC; CDR3: CASSLASVGGYTF; D: .; J: TRBJ1-2; size: once; V: TRBV11-2
DNA: TGTGCTGGCACCTCTGGAAACACCATATATTTT; CDR3: CAGTSGNTIYF; D: .; J: TRBJ1-3; size: .; V: TRBV6-5
DNA: TGTGCCATCAGTGCCCCCCCCGCTACTGTGGCTTTCTTT; CDR3: CAISAPPATVAFF; D: .; J: TRBJ1-1; size: .; V: TRBV10-3
DNA: TGCGCCAGCAGCTTGCAGCCCCAGGGGGCAGATACGCAGTATTTT; CDR3: CASSLQPQGADTQYF; D: TRBD1; J: TRBJ2-3; size: .; V: TRBV5-1